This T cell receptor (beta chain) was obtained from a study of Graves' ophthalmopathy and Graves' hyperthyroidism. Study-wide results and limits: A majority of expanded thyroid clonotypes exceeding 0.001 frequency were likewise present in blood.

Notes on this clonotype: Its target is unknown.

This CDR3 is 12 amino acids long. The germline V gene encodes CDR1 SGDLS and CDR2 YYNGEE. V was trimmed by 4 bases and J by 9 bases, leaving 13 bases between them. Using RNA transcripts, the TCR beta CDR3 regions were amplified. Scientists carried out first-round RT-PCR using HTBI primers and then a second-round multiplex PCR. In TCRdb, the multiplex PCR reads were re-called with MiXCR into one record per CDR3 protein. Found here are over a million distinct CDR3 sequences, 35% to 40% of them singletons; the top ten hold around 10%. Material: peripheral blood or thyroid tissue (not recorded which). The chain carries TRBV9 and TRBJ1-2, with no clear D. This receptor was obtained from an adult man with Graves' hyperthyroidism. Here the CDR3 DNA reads TGTGCCAGCAGCCAAGTGGAGAACAGCTACACCTTC. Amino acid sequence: CASSQVENSYTF. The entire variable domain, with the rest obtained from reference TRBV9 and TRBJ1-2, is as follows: DSGVTQTPKHLITATGQRVTLRCSPRSGDLSVYWYQQSLDQGLQFLIQYYNGEERAKGNILERFSAQQFPDLHSELNLSSLELGDSALYFCASSQVENSYTFGSGTRLTVV.